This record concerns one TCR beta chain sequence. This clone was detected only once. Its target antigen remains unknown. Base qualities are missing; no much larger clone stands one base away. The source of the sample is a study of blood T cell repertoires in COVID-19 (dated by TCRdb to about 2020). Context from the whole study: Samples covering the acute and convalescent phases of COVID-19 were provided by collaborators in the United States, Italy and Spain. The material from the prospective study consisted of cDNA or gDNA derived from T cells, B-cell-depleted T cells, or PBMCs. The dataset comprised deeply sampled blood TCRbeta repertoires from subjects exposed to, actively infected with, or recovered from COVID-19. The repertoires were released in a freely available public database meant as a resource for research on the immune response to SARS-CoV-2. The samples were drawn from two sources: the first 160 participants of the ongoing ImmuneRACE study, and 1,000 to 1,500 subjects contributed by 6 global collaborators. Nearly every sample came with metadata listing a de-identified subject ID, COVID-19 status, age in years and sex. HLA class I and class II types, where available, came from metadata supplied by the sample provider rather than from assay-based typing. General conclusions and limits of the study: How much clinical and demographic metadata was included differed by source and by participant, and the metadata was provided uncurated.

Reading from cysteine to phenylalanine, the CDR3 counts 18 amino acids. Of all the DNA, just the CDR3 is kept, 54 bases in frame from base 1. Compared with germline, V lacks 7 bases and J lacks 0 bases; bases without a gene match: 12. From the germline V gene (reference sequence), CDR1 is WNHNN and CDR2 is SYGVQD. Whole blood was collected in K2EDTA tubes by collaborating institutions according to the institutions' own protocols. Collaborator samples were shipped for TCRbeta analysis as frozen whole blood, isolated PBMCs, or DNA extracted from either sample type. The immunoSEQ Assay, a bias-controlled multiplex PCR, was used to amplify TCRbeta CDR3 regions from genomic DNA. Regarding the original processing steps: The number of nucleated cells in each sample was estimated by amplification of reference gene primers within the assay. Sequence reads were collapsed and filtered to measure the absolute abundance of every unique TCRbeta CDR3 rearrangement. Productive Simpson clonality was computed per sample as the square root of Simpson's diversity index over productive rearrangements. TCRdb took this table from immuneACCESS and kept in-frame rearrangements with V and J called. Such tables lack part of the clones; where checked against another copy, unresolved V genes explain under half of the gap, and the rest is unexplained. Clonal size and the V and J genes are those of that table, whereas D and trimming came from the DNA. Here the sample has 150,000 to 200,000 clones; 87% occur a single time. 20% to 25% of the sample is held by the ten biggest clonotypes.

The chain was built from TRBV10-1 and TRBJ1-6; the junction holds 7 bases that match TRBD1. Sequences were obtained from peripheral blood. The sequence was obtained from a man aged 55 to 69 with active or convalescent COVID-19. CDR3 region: CASKGLGQLFSYNSPLHF. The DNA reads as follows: TGCGCCAGCAAAGGACTGGGACAGTTATTCTCCTATAATTCACCCCTCCACTTT.